The present T cell receptor (beta chain) was sequenced within a study of regulatory T cells in long-lasting Graves disease. Turning to the study itself: Positivity for TSH receptor antibodies plus over 5 years of antithyroid drugs meant persistent Graves' disease.

Study outcomes and limitations: Preferential use of TRBV28, TRBJ1-2 and TRBJ2-5 was seen in persistent disease. Graves' patients with persistent disease showed TCR diversity lower than patients newly diagnosed.

Germline CDR1 is MDHEN and CDR2 is SYDVKM. The V gene lost 4 bases and the J gene lost 0 bases, with 16 bases spanning the gap. CDR3 length: 17 amino acids. This sample's time point: persistent/refractory GD, antithyroid drugs over 5 years with positive TRAb. Extracted RNA from PBMCs served as the source of the TCR library. The patients were enrolled through endocrinology in Xi'an, China. Construction of the TCR beta libraries employed iRepertoire HTBI primers in conjunction with Arm-PCR of CDR3 regions. TCRdb fed the multiplex PCR reads into MiXCR, producing one record per CDR3 protein. The data show 430,000 or so distinct CDR3 sequences, roughly 21% seen once. A remark on this clonotype: The antigen remains unidentified.

V usage is TRBV28 and J usage is TRBJ2-1; unclear D gene. The input for sequencing was peripheral blood mononuclear cells (PBMCs), taken when the disease was refractory, from a patient treated with antithyroid drugs. This clonotype was obtained from a female donor with Graves disease. For the CDR3, the DNA is TGTGCCAGCAGTTCCCTGGAAACTTCCTCCTCCTACAATGAGCAGTTCTTC. As protein: CASSSLETSSSYNEQFF.